Sequencing of this T cell receptor beta chain was carried out in a study of T-cell reconstitution after alpha-beta-depleted transplantation in children. Unique molecular identifiers were incorporated into the prepared TCRbeta library. One entry per CDR3 protein, called by TCRdb with MiXCR from the PCR reads. The sample contains over 100,000 distinct CDR3 sequences, approximately 10% of which appear only once. This CDR3 is built from 13 residues. With 5 bases clipped from V and 5 bases from J, the junction kept 5 bases outside the gene matches. At least ten counts were recorded for this clonotype. The antigen remains unidentified. General study results and limits: Where alpha-beta T cells came from about two months after transplant was reportedly several hundred expanded graft clones. T-cell numbers and diversity one year post-transplant derived largely from freshly generated T cells.

This specimen consisted of PBMCs, obtained before TCRalphabeta/CD19-depleted stem cell transplant. The chain combines TRBV12-3 or TRBV12-4 with TRBJ2-5, with 7 bases aligning to TRBD1. The sequence was obtained from a boy aged 2 to 9 with acute lymphoblastic leukemia, due to receive a stem cell transplant. DNA of the CDR3: TGTGCCAGCAGTAAAGGGGGCGGGGAGACCCAGTACTTC. It yields the protein CASSKGGGETQYF.